One sample yielded the 8 T cell receptor beta chains listed below, sequenced in a study of response to subunit inactivated influenza vaccine. TCRdb itself ran the RT-PCR reads through MiXCR, one entry per CDR3 protein. Among about 480,000 distinct CDR3 sequences, roughly 23% were seen once, and the ten largest hold about 1.9%. Sequenced here: CD4+ T cells sorted from PBMCs, sampled less than 6 days after vaccination. All receptors derive from a man aged 45-65 years who received an inactivated influenza vaccine.

This clonotype was seen repeatedly, ten times or more. The V call is TRBV29-1, the J call TRBJ1-2; 11 nucleotides line up with TRBD1. This CDR3 is built from 14 residues. With V trimmed by 2 bases and J by 3 bases, 2 bases remained unmatched. Germline V gives CDR1 SQVTM, CDR2 ANQGSEA. CDR3 nucleotides: TGCAGCGTTGAAAGGGACAGGGGGGACTATGGCTACACCTTC. Translation: CSVERDRGDYGYTF. The full variable domain, completed using reference TRBV29-1 and TRBJ1-2, is SAVISQKPSRDICQRGTSLTIQCQVDSQVTMMFWYRQQPGQSLTLIATANQGSEATYESGFVIDKFPISRPNLTFSTLTVSNMSPEDSSIYLCSVERDRGDYGYTFGSGTRLTVV.

V gene TRBV5-1 combines with J gene TRBJ2-1; 10 positions agree with TRBD2. This CDR3 comprises 17 residues. Germline CDR1 reads SGHRS; CDR2 reads YFSETQ. V gave up 0 bases and J gave up 4 bases; unmatched junction bases: 7. The CDR3 DNA reads as TGCGCCAGCAGCTTGGCGTTAACTAGCGGGGTTTACAATGAGCAGTTCTTC. It codes for CASSLALTSGVYNEQFF.

The rearrangement links TRBV28 to TRBJ2-7; tentatively, D is TRBD1 (5 bases). Trimming cost V 4 bases and J 3 bases, with 13 bases left between them. The germline V gene has CDR1 MDHEN and CDR2 SYDVKM. The CDR3 is made up of 14 amino acids. Here the CDR3 DNA reads TGTGCCAGCAGTTCGGACACGGTTTTCTACGAGCAGTACTTC. Residues: CASSSDTVFYEQYF.

This chain joins TRBV7-6 and TRBJ2-1; TRBD2 might be the D (6 bases). This CDR3 comprises 16 residues. CDR1 and CDR2 (germline): SGHVS, FNYEAQ. With 4 bases removed from V and 6 bases from J, the gap between germline ends came to 19 bases. This CDR3 reads CASSSTTGVVLNEQFF. CDR3 DNA sequence: TGTGCCAGCAGCTCCACCACGGGGGTAGTTCTCAATGAGCAGTTCTTC.

This clonotype was counted a few times. The chain has TRBV15 and TRBJ2-2, with 7 bases lining up with TRBD2. The trim removed 1 base at V and 6 bases at J, leaving 5 bases unmatched. Looked up from germline, CDR1 is LNHNV and CDR2 is YYDKDF (reference sequence). The CDR3 is 15 residues long. CDR3 sequence (DNA): TGTGCCACCAGCAGAGGGGGGGGGGACGCCGGGGAGCTGTTTTTT. Amino acid sequence: CATSRGGGDAGELFF.

This clonotype was observed a handful of times. J is TRBJ2-2 and V is TRBV5-1; D remains ambiguous. CDR3 length equals 14 residues. Trimming took 7 bases from V and 1 from J, leaving 11 bases between them. The germline V gene has CDR1 SGHRS and CDR2 YFSETQ. Here the CDR3 reads CASRADLNTGELFF. CDR3 coding DNA: TGCGCCAGCCGAGCTGATCTGAACACCGGGGAGCTGTTTTTT. Complete variable domain (other parts from reference TRBV5-1 and TRBJ2-2): KAGVTQTPRYLIKTRGQQVTLSCSPISGHRSVSWYQQTPGQGLQFLFEYFSETQRNKGNFPGRFSGRQFSNSRSEMNVSTLELGDSALYLCASRADLNTGELFFGEGSRLTVL.

This chain uses TRBV7-2 with TRBJ2-1; 15 bases are a match to TRBD2. The length of the CDR3 is 17 residues. Trimming at V came to 5 bases and at J to 8 bases, leaving 10 bases not matched to a gene. Germline CDR1 and CDR2: SGHTA and FQGNSA. DNA of the CDR3: TGTGCCAGCAGCGCTAAGTTGGGACTAGCGGGGGGCCATGAGCAGTTCTTC. Residues: CASSAKLGLAGGHEQFF.

This clonotype was counted only a few times. The CDR3 DNA reads as TGTGCCAGCAGTCGAGAACCGAACACTGAAGCTTTCTTT. Encoded protein: CASSREPNTEAFF. V usage is TRBV7-9 and J usage is TRBJ1-1; D call uncertain. The V gene lost 6 bases and the J gene lost 1 base, with 9 bases spanning the gap. The CDR3 runs 13 residues. CDR1 and CDR2 (germline): SEHNR, FQNEAQ (reference sequence).